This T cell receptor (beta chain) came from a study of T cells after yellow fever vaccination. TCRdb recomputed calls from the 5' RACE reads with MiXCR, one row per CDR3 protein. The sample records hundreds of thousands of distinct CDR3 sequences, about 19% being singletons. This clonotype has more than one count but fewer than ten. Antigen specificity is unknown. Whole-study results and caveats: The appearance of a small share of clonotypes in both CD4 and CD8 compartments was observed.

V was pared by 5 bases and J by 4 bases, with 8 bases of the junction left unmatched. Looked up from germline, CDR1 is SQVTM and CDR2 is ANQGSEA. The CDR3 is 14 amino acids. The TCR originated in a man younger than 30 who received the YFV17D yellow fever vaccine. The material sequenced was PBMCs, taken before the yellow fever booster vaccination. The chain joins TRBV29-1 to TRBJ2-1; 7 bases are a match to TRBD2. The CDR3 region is CSVKRGSHYNEQFF. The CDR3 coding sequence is TGCAGCGTTAAGCGCGGGAGCCATTACAATGAGCAGTTCTTC.